These T cell receptor beta chains were read from a single sample in a study of cytomegalovirus exposure and HLA in healthy donors. Data came from immunoSEQ multiplex PCR; TCRdb stores just in-frame clones and leaves some out. The data contain about 130,000 clones, approximately 82% of them singletons. The sample taken for sequencing was PBMCs. The receptors were sampled from a female donor in good health and CMV-seronegative. The CDR3 runs from the conserved cysteine through the conserved F or W. A D gene is named only where the DNA matches it firmly. Clone size is given for some rows only: seen once, a few or many times, or a class if the clone is expanded.

V	J	D	size	CDR3	DNA
TRBV5-1	TRBJ2-1	TRBD1	NA	CASRNEGGTGGEQFF	TGCGCCAGCAGGAACGAGGGAGGTACAGGGGGTGAGCAGTTCTTC
TRBV19	TRBJ1-2	NA	NA	CASSWGDYGYTF	TGTGCCAGTAGTTGGGGCGATTATGGCTACACCTTC
TRBV9	TRBJ2-1	NA	NA	CASSVDGGGNEQFF	TGTGCCAGCAGCGTAGATGGGGGCGGCAATGAGCAGTTCTTC
TRBV5-3	TRBJ2-1	NA	NA	CARSLTNEQFF	TGTGCCAGAAGCTTGACAAATGAGCAGTTCTTC
TRBV5-1	TRBJ2-7	TRBD2	NA	CASSKRGTSGSSYEQYF	TGCGCCAGCAGCAAAAGGGGGACTAGCGGGAGTTCCTACGAGCAGTACTTC
TRBV4-1	TRBJ2-7	TRBD2	NA	CASSQKFGGVYEQYF	TGCGCCAGCAGCCAAAAGTTTGGGGGGGTTTACGAGCAGTACTTC
TRBV4-3	TRBJ1-4	NA	once	CASSQVGGSSNEKLFF	TGCGCCAGCAGCCAAGTCGGGGGTTCGTCTAATGAAAAACTGTTTTTT
TRBV10-3	TRBJ2-5	TRBD2	NA	CAISGTSSNLGSKETQYF	TGTGCCATCAGCGGGACTAGCTCCAACCTTGGGTCTAAAGAGACCCAGTACTTC
TRBV4-3	TRBJ1-1	NA	NA	CASSQGVQRLNTEAFF	TGCGCCAGCAGCCAAGGAGTCCAGCGACTGAACACTGAAGCTTTCTTT
TRBV30	TRBJ1-3	NA	NA	CAWSPTRGGRNTIYF	TGTGCCTGGAGCCCGACAAGGGGTGGGAGAAACACCATATATTTT
TRBV29-1	TRBJ2-5	TRBD2	NA	CSVEPPGGVEETQYF	TGCAGCGTTGAACCCCCGGGGGGGGTTGAAGAGACCCAGTACTTC
TRBV14	TRBJ2-7	NA	NA	CASSPQRTEQYF	TGTGCCAGCAGTCCCCAGCGCACCGAGCAGTACTTC
TRBV30	TRBJ2-7	NA	NA	CAWSVRPSGTGVTSGSKRAYEQYF	TGTGCCTGGAGTGTACGGCCCTCTGGGACAGGGGTTACTAGCGGGTCAAAACGTGCCTACGAGCAGTACTTC
TRBV5-1	TRBJ1-6	NA	NA	CASSLVGGGSPLHF	TGCGCCAGCAGCTTGGTTGGGGGGGGGTCACCCCTCCACTTT
TRBV18	TRBJ2-1	TRBD2	NA	CASSPSGGRLNNEQFF	TGTGCCAGCTCACCGAGCGGGGGGCGGCTCAACAATGAGCAGTTCTTC
TRBV9	TRBJ2-7	NA	NA	CASSVSGRSDEQYF	TGTGCCAGCAGCGTTTCGGGGAGGTCTGACGAGCAGTACTTC
TRBV6-1	TRBJ1-2	TRBD1	few	CASRGTGGYGYTF	TGTGCCAGCAGGGGGACAGGAGGCTATGGCTACACCTTC
TRBV6-1	TRBJ1-5	NA	NA	CASSGRASQHF	TGTGCCAGCAGTGGGAGAGCGTCCCAGCATTTT
TRBV7-3	TRBJ2-3	NA	NA	CASSLTPSSLNPDTQYF	TGTGCCAGCAGCTTAACCCCGAGTAGCCTAAACCCAGATACGCAGTATTTT
TRBV6-6	TRBJ1-3	TRBD1	few	CAGSTDRAGNTIYF	TGTGCCGGAAGCACGGACAGGGCTGGAAACACCATATATTTT
TRBV27	TRBJ1-1	NA	NA	CASRPAGVLNTEAFF	TGTGCCAGCAGGCCCGCGGGAGTCCTGAACACTGAAGCTTTCTTT
TRBV30	TRBJ2-7	NA	NA	CAWSPPGLGEQYF	TGTGCCTGGAGTCCGCCGGGACTGGGGGAGCAGTACTTC
TRBV28	TRBJ2-1	NA	few	CASSFRAGGNSGDSSYNEQFF	TGTGCCAGCAGTTTTAGGGCGGGGGGTAATAGCGGGGACAGCTCCTACAATGAGCAGTTCTTC
TRBV19	TRBJ1-1	NA	NA	CASSLGQNTEAFF	TGTGCCAGTAGTTTGGGACAAAACACTGAAGCTTTCTTT
TRBV10-3	TRBJ1-1	NA	NA	CAISEGGSQGTEAFF	TGTGCCATCAGTGAGGGCGGGTCTCAGGGGACTGAAGCTTTCTTT
TRBV7-3	TRBJ2-1	TRBD2	few	CASSLLGGDLNEQFF	TGTGCCAGCAGCTTGTTGGGGGGGGATTTGAATGAGCAGTTCTTC
TRBV19	TRBJ2-7	TRBD2	NA	CASKSSGSYEQYF	TGTGCCAGTAAGTCTAGCGGGAGTTACGAGCAGTACTTC
TRBV10-3	TRBJ2-5	NA	NA	CAIRNQGETQYF	TGTGCCATCAGGAATCAGGGGGAGACCCAGTACTTC
TRBV4-2	TRBJ2-5	TRBD2	few	CASSELGGETQYF	TGTGCCAGCAGCGAGTTGGGGGGGGAGACCCAGTACTTC
TRBV2	TRBJ2-5	NA	NA	CASSDDREEETQYF	TGTGCCAGCAGTGATGATAGGGAGGAAGAGACCCAGTACTTC
TRBV15	TRBJ1-4	NA	few	CATSSPSEGSGEEKLFF	TGTGCCACCAGCTCCCCTTCGGAAGGGTCGGGAGAGGAAAAACTGTTTTTT
TRBV28	TRBJ1-2	NA	NA	CASSLWIVGYGYTF	TGTGCCAGCAGTTTATGGATAGTCGGCTATGGCTACACCTTC
TRBV7-8	TRBJ1-4	TRBD1	NA	CASSFDPDREDEKLFF	TGTGCCAGCAGCTTCGACCCGGACAGGGAGGATGAAAAACTGTTTTTT
TRBV7-8	TRBJ1-1	NA	NA	CASSLGRAGLVMNTEAFF	TGTGCCAGCAGCTTAGGTCGGGCAGGGCTTGTGATGAACACTGAAGCTTTCTTT
TRBV5-4	TRBJ2-1	TRBD2	NA	CASSSAGLAGLNEQFF	TGTGCCAGCAGCTCCGCCGGACTAGCGGGACTCAATGAGCAGTTCTTC
TRBV7-9	TRBJ2-3	TRBD2	NA	CASRELAGEDTQYF	TGTGCCAGCAGGGAACTAGCGGGAGAGGATACGCAGTATTTT
TRBV9	TRBJ1-2	NA	NA	CASSVDSLSYGYTF	TGTGCCAGCAGCGTAGACAGCTTGAGCTATGGCTACACCTTC
TRBV19	TRBJ1-5	TRBD1	NA	CASSKTGGDEPQHF	TGTGCCAGTAGTAAGACAGGGGGAGATGAGCCCCAGCATTTT